A single TCR beta chain is shown here with its context. The read ends 3 residues shy of where the CDR3 ends; the end is completed using the germline J gene. This sample stems from a study of T cells in women clearing cervical HPV infection. Germline V CDR1 and CDR2: MNHNS, SASEGT. The CDR3 sequence is 15 residues long. With 4 bases removed from V and 3 bases from J, the gap between germline ends came to 13 bases. Sequencing used immunoSEQ multiplex PCR; TCRdb keeps in-frame clones, though not all of them. The data include more than 20,000 clones; the top ten clones carry less than 4%. This TCR was sampled from a woman aged 18 to 75 with a cervical HPV16 infection that either progressed to CIN3+ or cleared (not recorded which). The chain couples TRBV6-1 to TRBJ1-5, with D possibly being TRBD1 (5 bases). Sequencing input: blood buffy coat. CDR3 bases read: TGTGCCAGCAGTGCCGTTAGGGGATACAATCAGCCC. Protein product: CASSAVRGYNQP. The full CDR3 reads CASSAVRGYNQPQHF.